Listed below are T cell receptor beta chains from one sample, sequenced in a study of cytomegalovirus exposure and HLA in healthy donors. Using immunoSEQ multiplex PCR, the repertoire was profiled, and TCRdb retains in-frame clones only, with some absent. The data show roughly 100,000 clones, 60% to 80% seen once. Sample: PBMCs. These receptors were collected from a woman aged 40-49 years in good health and CMV-seropositive. The CDR3 runs from the conserved cysteine through the conserved F or W. D genes are given only for firm matches. Size is omitted from some rows. Given values are once, few, many or a class for expanded clones.

j_gene | abundance | v_gene | d_gene | CDR3aa | CDR3nt
TRBJ2-5 | NA | TRBV14 | NA | CASSQGGETQYF | TGTGCCAGCAGCCAAGGCGGGGAGACCCAGTACTTC
TRBJ2-3 | NA | TRBV2 | NA | CASSENIHTQYF | TGTGCCAGCAGTGAAAATATCCATACGCAGTATTTT
TRBJ2-5 | NA | TRBV28 | NA | CASSFSGTQYF | TGTGCCAGCAGTTTTTCCGGGACCCAGTACTTC
TRBJ1-4 | NA | TRBV6-5 | TRBD1 | CASSYSWDREKLFF | TGTGCCAGCAGTTACTCCTGGGACAGGGAAAAACTGTTTTTT
TRBJ2-3 | NA | TRBV28 | TRBD2 | CASSLSSGRMADTQYF | TGTGCCAGCAGTCTCTCTAGCGGGAGGATGGCAGATACGCAGTATTTT
TRBJ2-5 | NA | TRBV5-1 | TRBD2 | CASSLRPGGALGETQYF | TGCGCCAGCAGCTTGAGGCCGGGGGGGGCTTTAGGAGAGACCCAGTACTTC
TRBJ2-1 | NA | TRBV5-1 | NA | CASSPGQIKEDEQFF | TGCGCCAGCAGCCCCGGACAGATTAAGGAGGATGAGCAGTTCTTC
TRBJ2-7 | NA | TRBV19 | NA | CASSITPGQYYSYEQYF | TGTGCCAGTAGTATTACCCCCGGACAGTATTACTCCTACGAGCAGTACTTC
TRBJ2-3 | once | TRBV2 | NA | CASTPRGAYTDTQYF | TGTGCCAGCACCCCTCGCGGGGCTTACACAGATACGCAGTATTTT
TRBJ2-5 | few | TRBV29-1 | NA | CSVERGNGGETQYF | TGCAGCGTTGAGCGGGGAAATGGGGGAGAGACCCAGTACTTC
TRBJ2-1 | NA | TRBV2 | TRBD2 | CASSASGRYNEQFF | TGTGCCAGCAGTGCTAGCGGAAGGTACAATGAGCAGTTCTTC
TRBJ2-7 | NA | TRBV9 | TRBD2 | CASSASLAGGLGQYF | TGTGCCAGCAGCGCTTCCCTAGCGGGGGGCTTAGGGCAGTACTTC
TRBJ2-7 | few | TRBV4-1 | NA | CASSQTKRASQLYEQYF | TGCGCCAGCAGCCAAACAAAGCGGGCCTCACAACTATACGAGCAGTACTTC
TRBJ1-1 | once | TRBV7-3 | TRBD1 | CASSLDRVGAEAFF | TGTGCCAGCAGCTTAGACAGGGTCGGCGCTGAAGCTTTCTTT
TRBJ2-7 | NA | TRBV5-4 | TRBD2 | CASSLSSGEYYEQYF | TGTGCCAGCAGCTTAAGTAGCGGGGAGTACTACGAGCAGTACTTC
TRBJ2-1 | NA | TRBV4-3 | TRBD2 | CASSQEAAGGQHEQFF | TGCGCCAGCAGCCAAGAGGCCGCGGGGGGCCAACATGAGCAGTTCTTC
TRBJ1-2 | NA | TRBV7-2 | TRBD1 | CASSLVVGQGYGYTF | TGTGCCAGCAGCTTAGTCGTCGGACAGGGCTATGGCTACACCTTC
TRBJ2-3 | NA | TRBV29-1 | NA | CSVVTGTDTQYF | TGCAGCGTTGTTACGGGCACAGATACGCAGTATTTT
TRBJ1-2 | NA | TRBV2 | NA | CASRRGGNGYTF | TGTGCCAGCAGGAGGGGGGGAAATGGCTACACCTTC
TRBJ2-3 | once | TRBV7-9 | TRBD2 | CASSLPSGSWSTDTQYF | TGTGCCAGCAGCTTGCCCAGCGGGAGTTGGAGCACAGATACGCAGTATTTT
TRBJ2-3 | few | TRBV28 | NA | CASSFSPRGIEPSTDTQYF | TGTGCCAGCAGTTTTTCCCCCAGGGGAATAGAACCTAGCACAGATACGCAGTATTTT
TRBJ2-3 | NA | TRBV28 | NA | CASSLGPRSLADTQYF | TGTGCCAGCAGTTTGGGTCCTAGGAGTTTGGCAGATACGCAGTATTTT
TRBJ1-4 | NA | TRBV13 | TRBD1 | CASSLGVAGGGAWFF | TGTGCCAGCAGCTTAGGCGTAGCGGGAGGGGGCGCCTGGTTTTTT
TRBJ2-5 | NA | TRBV29-1 | NA | CSVAAGGGLAGLQETQYF | TGCAGCGTCGCCGCAGGGGGCGGTCTAGCGGGGCTTCAAGAGACCCAGTACTTC
TRBJ1-5 | few | TRBV5-6 | TRBD1 | CASSFTRQGRQPQHF | TGTGCCAGCAGCTTTACCCGACAGGGTAGGCAGCCCCAGCATTTT
TRBJ2-1 | NA | TRBV19 | TRBD2 | CASSIGLAAGEQFF | TGTGCCAGTAGTATCGGACTAGCAGCCGGGGAGCAGTTCTTC
TRBJ1-1 | NA | TRBV2 | NA | CARGGGRGTEAFF | TGTGCCAGAGGGGGGGGCCGTGGCACTGAAGCTTTCTTT
TRBJ1-4 | NA | TRBV4-1 | TRBD1 | CASSPSTGTGVEKLFF | TGCGCCAGCAGCCCGAGTACCGGGACAGGGGTGGAAAAACTGTTTTTT
TRBJ2-7 | NA | TRBV5-6 | TRBD1 | CASSLPRQGASEQYF | TGTGCCAGCAGCTTGCCTCGTCAGGGGGCCTCCGAGCAGTACTTC
TRBJ1-1 | NA | TRBV6-5 | NA | CATCSSGDNTEAFF | TGTGCCACCTGTTCCTCAGGAGATAACACTGAAGCTTTCTTT
TRBJ1-2 | NA | TRBV6-1 | NA | CASSGPGSRTYGYTF | TGTGCCAGCAGTGGTCCGGGAAGCCGTACCTATGGCTACACCTTC
TRBJ2-7 | NA | TRBV5-1 | NA | CASSFTVPYEQYF | TGCGCCAGCAGCTTTACAGTTCCCTACGAGCAGTACTTC
TRBJ2-6 | NA | TRBV29-1 | NA | CSVFTNSGANVLTF | TGCAGCGTTTTTACTAACTCTGGGGCCAACGTCCTGACTTTC
TRBJ2-7 | NA | TRBV5-1 | NA | CASSEQGTYYEQYF | TGCGCCAGCAGCGAACAGGGGACTTATTACGAGCAGTACTTC
TRBJ1-5 | NA | TRBV5-8 | TRBD1 | CASSLGTGGTPQHF | TGTGCCAGCAGCCTCGGGACAGGTGGGACCCCCCAGCATTTT
TRBJ2-7 | NA | TRBV27 | TRBD1 | CASSGGQVYEQYF | TGTGCCAGCAGTGGGGGACAGGTTTACGAGCAGTACTTC
TRBJ1-1 | NA | TRBV7-2 | NA | CASSLTGNTEAFF | TGTGCCAGCAGCTTAACAGGTAACACTGAAGCTTTCTTT
TRBJ1-2 | NA | TRBV29-1 | NA | CSVEHFGGYLFYYGYTF | TGCAGCGTTGAGCACTTCGGCGGATACCTCTTTTACTATGGCTACACCTTC
TRBJ1-2 | NA | TRBV28 | TRBD1 | CASSGLGQGNPRYTF | TGTGCCAGCAGCGGTCTGGGACAGGGGAACCCTCGCTACACCTTC
TRBJ1-2 | NA | TRBV28 | TRBD1 | CASSLGTDYGYTF | TGTGCCAGCAGTTTAGGGACAGACTATGGCTACACCTTC